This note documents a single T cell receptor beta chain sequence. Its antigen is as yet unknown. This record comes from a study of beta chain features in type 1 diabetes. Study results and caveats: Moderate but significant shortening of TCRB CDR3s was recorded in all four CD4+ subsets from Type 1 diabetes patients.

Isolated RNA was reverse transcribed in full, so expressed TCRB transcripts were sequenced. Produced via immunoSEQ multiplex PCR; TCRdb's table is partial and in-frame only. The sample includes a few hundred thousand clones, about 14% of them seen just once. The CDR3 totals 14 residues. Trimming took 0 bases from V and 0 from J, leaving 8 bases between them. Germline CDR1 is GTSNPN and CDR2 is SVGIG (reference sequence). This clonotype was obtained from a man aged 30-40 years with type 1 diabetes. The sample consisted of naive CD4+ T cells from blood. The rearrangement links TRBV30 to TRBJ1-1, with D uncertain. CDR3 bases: TGTGCCTGGAGTGTCTACGGGATGAACACTGAAGCTTTCTTT. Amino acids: CAWSVYGMNTEAFF. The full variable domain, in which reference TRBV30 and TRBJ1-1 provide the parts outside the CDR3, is SQTIHQWPATLVQPVGSPLSLECTVEGTSNPNLYWYRQAAGRGLQLLFYSVGIGQISSEVPQNLSASRPQDRQFILSSKKLLLSDSGFYLCAWSVYGMNTEAFFGQGTRLTVV.